This record covers a single T cell receptor (beta chain). The antigen is undetermined. The data belong to a study of blood T cells in healthy people across ages. Study-level points and caveats: Donor CMV status was unknown, possibly confounding expanded clonotype changes. In these data, TCR beta diversity tracked strongly with naive T cell percentage.

CDR1 is SGHRS, CDR2 YFSETQ, per germline. CDR3 length equals 16 residues. Trimming cost V 4 bases and J 7 bases; bases outside gene matches: 8. A second about 6 to 12 cycle PCR used barcoded and J-beta primers. TCRdb reanalysed the 5' RACE reads using MiXCR and keeps one entry per CDR3 protein. Of some 1.6 million distinct CDR3 sequences listed, roughly 30% are singletons. Material: blood. The receptor comes from a woman in her 30s in good health. The chain links TRBV5-1 to TRBJ2-1; 13 bases align to TRBD2. CDR3 DNA sequence: TGCGCCAGCAGCGCGACTAGCGGGGGGCCTAATAATGAGCAGTTCTTC. Translation: CASSATSGGPNNEQFF.